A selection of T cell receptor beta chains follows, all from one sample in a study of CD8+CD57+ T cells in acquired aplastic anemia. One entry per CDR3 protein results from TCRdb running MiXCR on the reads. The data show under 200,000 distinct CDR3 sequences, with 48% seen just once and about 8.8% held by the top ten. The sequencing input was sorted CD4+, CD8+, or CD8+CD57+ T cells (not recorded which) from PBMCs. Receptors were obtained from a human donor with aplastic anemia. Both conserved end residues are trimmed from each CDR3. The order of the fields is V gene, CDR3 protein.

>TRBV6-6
ASRAGTGTLYEQY
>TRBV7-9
ASSFDRGSGF
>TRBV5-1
ASSYDSVNTEAF
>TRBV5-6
ASSRNYEQY
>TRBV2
ASKLRGQETQY
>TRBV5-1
ASSLEGPSGANVLT
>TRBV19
ASSTGAEGGETQY
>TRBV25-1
ASSPPPDRGINEQY
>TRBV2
ASSADSNQPQH
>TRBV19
ASSPQRQGFYGYT
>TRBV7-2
ASSLRPGANVLT
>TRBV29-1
SVESGPNQPQH
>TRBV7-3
ASSPGTGDTQY
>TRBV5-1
ASSLVGREDGYT
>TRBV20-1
SAATIRDGGYEQY